This entry is about one T cell receptor (beta chain). Its antigen is not known. This CDR3 region has 14 residues. After removal of 6 bases from V and 1 base from J, the junction contained 5 bases not matched to a gene. The V gene's germline CDR1 is MDHEN and CDR2 SYDVKM. The data originate from a study of T cell responses to AZD1222 COVID-19 vaccine. Study-wide findings and caveats: Baseline testing showed seropositivity in only six AZD1222 recipients. Donors skewed white British and female; clonal diversity was possibly underestimated. No repertoire was sampled before or during the peak T cell response, only after it. Spike was spanned by vaccine-associated CD4 TCRs, which were dominant at 160-218 and 743-854.

Produced via immunoSEQ multiplex PCR; TCRdb's table is partial and in-frame only. Here the sample spans 100,000 or so clones, 86% being singletons. The chain has TRBV28 and TRBJ1-1; TRBD1 aligns across 7 bases. This sample comprised peripheral blood, obtained on day 0 of AZD1222 vaccination. The sequence was collected from an adult in good health. The CDR3 DNA sequence: TGTGCCAGCAGGGGACAGCCGTCGAACACTGAAGCTTTCTTT. Residues: CASRGQPSNTEAFF.